These T cell receptor beta chains were read from a single sample in a study of kidney transplant recipient with SARS-CoV-2 infection. TCRdb called the reads again in MiXCR, with one record for every CDR3 protein. This table has roughly 230,000 distinct CDR3 sequences, around 28% appearing once. Sequences were derived from a blood sample, sampled at baseline and on day 111 from a kidney transplant recipient. These receptors were collected from a male patient in his thirties who had COVID-19 and was a kidney transplant recipient. Some T cells may originate from the graft donor. Both conserved end residues are part of each CDR3. Each record gives: J gene, clone size, D gene, V gene, CDR3 protein, CDR3 DNA. A D gene is named only where the DNA matches it firmly. Clone size is given for some rows only: seen once, a few or many times, or a class if the clone is expanded.

>TRBJ2-2|many|NA|TRBV5-5
CASRLPEENTGELFF
TGTGCCAGCAGGCTGCCCGAGGAGAACACCGGGGAGCTGTTTTTT
>TRBJ2-5|many|TRBD1|TRBV19
CAASPGDRGKGETQYF
TGTGCCGCCAGTCCCGGGGACAGGGGGAAAGGGGAGACCCAGTACTTC
>TRBJ2-3|NA|NA|TRBV9
CAGSVVPGDTQYF
TGTGCCGGCAGCGTAGTTCCGGGAGATACGCAGTATTTT
>TRBJ2-1|many|NA|TRBV3-2
CASSQSVGEQFF
TGTGCCAGCAGCCAGTCAGTAGGTGAGCAGTTCTTC
>TRBJ1-2|many|NA|TRBV6-4
CASSQSRSHGKTYGYTF
TGTGCCAGCAGTCAATCCCGCTCACACGGAAAGACCTATGGCTACACCTTC
>TRBJ2-2|many|TRBD1|TRBV7-2
CASSLEVVGTENTGELFF
TGTGCCAGCAGCTTAGAAGTGGTCGGGACAGAGAACACCGGGGAGCTGTTTTTT
>TRBJ2-4|many|TRBD1|TRBV7-2
CASSTWTGRRGNIQYF
TGTGCCAGCAGCACCTGGACAGGGAGAAGGGGTAACATTCAGTACTTC
>TRBJ1-2|many|TRBD1|TRBV5-6
CASSLALNRGNGYTF
TGTGCCAGCAGCTTGGCCTTAAACAGGGGAAATGGCTACACCTTC
>TRBJ2-2|NA|NA|TRBV3-1
CASSQPFPISGLTGELFF
TGTGCCAGCAGCCAACCCTTTCCCATTTCAGGCTTGACCGGGGAGCTGTTTTTT
>TRBJ2-3|few|NA|TRBV12-3/TRBV12-4
CASSLNEGDTQYF
TGTGCCAGCAGTTTAAATGAGGGAGATACGCAGTATTTT
>TRBJ1-2|many|NA|TRBV7-6
CASSGLVESRKTYGYTF
TGTGCCAGCAGCGGCCTTGTTGAATCTCGAAAGACCTATGGCTACACCTTC
>TRBJ1-2|NA|NA|TRBV7-3
CASSQSQDAWKTYGYTF
TGTGCCAGCAGCCAATCTCAAGACGCTTGGAAGACCTATGGCTACACCTTC
>TRBJ2-6|many|NA|TRBV19
CASSMWNSGANVLTF
TGTGCCAGTAGTATGTGGAACTCTGGGGCCAACGTCCTGACTTTC
>TRBJ1-2|many|NA|TRBV7-7
CASSSNNKCRKTYGYTF
TGTGCCAGCAGCAGCAATAATAAGTGCCGAAAGACCTATGGCTACACCTTC
>TRBJ2-5|many|NA|TRBV3-1
CASSVHGPISFSETQYF
TGTGCCAGCAGCGTACATGGTCCCATTTCTTTCTCTGAGACCCAGTACTTC
>TRBJ1-1|many|NA|TRBV19
CASRAGGAWNTEAFF
TGTGCCAGTAGAGCGGGGGGCGCGTGGAACACTGAAGCTTTCTTT
>TRBJ1-2|many|NA|TRBV6-5
CASSAIQGGRKTYGYTF
TGTGCCAGCAGTGCGATTCAAGGTGGGAGAAAGACCTATGGCTACACCTTC
>TRBJ2-1|many|TRBD2|TRBV12-3/TRBV12-4
CASSLRGLVNEQFF
TGTGCCAGCAGTTTAAGAGGACTAGTCAATGAGCAGTTCTTC
>TRBJ1-2|many|NA|TRBV3-1
CASSRNNTLRKTYGYTF
TGTGCCAGCAGCCGTAATAACACCCTTCGAAAGACCTATGGCTACACCTTC
>TRBJ2-1|many|NA|TRBV3-1
CASSQDMAEYNEQFF
TGTGCCAGCAGCCAAGATATGGCAGAATACAATGAGCAGTTCTTC
>TRBJ2-3|many|NA|TRBV11-3
CASSLDGGASTDTQYF
TGTGCCAGCAGCTTAGATGGGGGGGCAAGCACAGATACGCAGTATTTT
>TRBJ1-2|many|NA|TRBV3-1
CASSWTPTLRKTYGYTF
TGTGCCAGCAGCTGGACGCCCACCCTTCGAAAGACCTATGGCTACACCTTC
>TRBJ1-1|many|NA|TRBV3-1
CASSGIIPISIRTEAFF
TGTGCCAGCAGCGGCATAATTCCCATTTCAATTCGCACTGAAGCTTTCTTT
>TRBJ1-2|many|NA|TRBV7-6
CASSMSVESRKTYGYTF
TGTGCCAGCAGCATGTCAGTTGAATCTCGAAAGACCTATGGCTACACCTTC
>TRBJ2-1|NA|NA|TRBV4-1
CASSQDGRRSYNEQFF
TGCGCCAGCAGCCAAGATGGGCGGCGCTCCTACAATGAGCAGTTCTTC
>TRBJ1-5|many|NA|TRBV29-1
CSVRGHNQPQHF
TGCAGCGTCCGGGGACACAATCAGCCCCAGCATTTT
>TRBJ2-1|many|TRBD2|TRBV13
CASSLRLAGVREQFF
TGTGCCAGCAGCTTGAGACTAGCGGGAGTTCGGGAGCAGTTCTTC
>TRBJ2-3|NA|TRBD2|TRBV2
CASTLQGTSADTQYF
TGTGCCAGCACCCTACAAGGGACTAGCGCAGATACGCAGTATTTT
>TRBJ1-2|many|NA|TRBV7-2
CASSQFRRGASYGYTF
TGTGCCAGCAGCCAGTTCCGTCGGGGGGCGAGCTATGGCTACACCTTC
>TRBJ2-5|NA|TRBD2|TRBV4-1
CASSQGMAGVRWETQYF
TGCGCCAGCAGCCAAGGAATGGCGGGGGTTAGATGGGAGACCCAGTACTTC
>TRBJ2-5|NA|NA|TRBV5-4
CASSLDPSGYQETQYF
TGTGCCAGCAGCTTGGACCCCTCCGGGTACCAAGAGACCCAGTACTTC
>TRBJ1-2|NA|NA|TRBV7-6
CASSVQAKSRKTYGYTF
TGTGCCAGCAGCGTTCAGGCTAAATCTCGAAAGACCTATGGCTACACCTTC
>TRBJ2-6|NA|NA|TRBV8-2
CDKSARITQSRANVLTF
TGTGACAAATCGGCGAGGATAACACAAAGTCGGGCCAACGTCCTGACTTTC
>TRBJ2-3|NA|NA|TRBV21-1
CASGQGLATVMQDTQYF
TGTGCCAGCGGTCAAGGTCTAGCTACAGTCATGCAAGATACGCAGTATTTT
>TRBJ2-3|many|TRBD1|TRBV6-5
CASQGDAVSVTQYF
TGTGCCAGCCAGGGGGACGCAGTGTCCGTTACGCAGTATTTT
>TRBJ2-5|many|NA|TRBV20-1
CSARDLGPPGTQYF
TGCAGTGCTAGAGACCTCGGACCCCCAGGGACCCAGTACTTC
>TRBJ1-1|many|TRBD1|TRBV19
CASSIDEGAGNFATEAFF
TGTGCCAGTAGTATAGATGAGGGGGCAGGGAATTTTGCCACTGAAGCTTTCTTT
>TRBJ1-6|many|NA|TRBV14
CASSQGLKNSPLHF
TGTGCCAGCAGCCAAGGGCTGAAAAATTCACCCCTCCACTTT
>TRBJ2-2|many|TRBD2|TRBV7-6
CASSLAASGSLGGELFF
TGTGCCAGCAGCTTAGCGGCTAGCGGGAGCCTCGGCGGGGAGCTGTTTTTT
>TRBJ2-3|many|NA|TRBV4-1
CASSQDQMVTDTQYF
TGCGCCAGCAGCCAAGATCAAATGGTCACAGATACGCAGTATTTT